Each of the 30 T cell receptor beta chains below was sequenced from the same sample in a study of T cell repertoires in cytomegalovirus infection (dated by TCRdb to 2018 to 2020). The instrument was an Illumina HiSeq 1500. Using fastp at Q25 and MiXCR, TCRdb reprocessed the public reads and kept productive beta chains. For every CDR3 protein sequence, its rows merge into one entry that carries the most common genes and DNA. The sample data list fewer than 1,000,000 distinct CDR3 sequences, and roughly 30% of these were observed just once. The top ten hold around an eighth of the sample. The treatment or condition label of this sample denotes: in vitro stimulation with specific CMV peptide epitopes to enrich CMV-specific T cells. These receptors' antigens are unknown. The sample was cultured CD8+ T cells from PBMCs, taken from culture after CMV antigen stimulation. All receptors come from a human donor in good health (CMV status not recorded). Some clones in this sample may be carry-over from other donors' samples.

This rearrangement joins TRBV3-1 to TRBJ2-7; TRBD2 might be the D (5 bases). From germline, CDR1 is LGHDT and CDR2 YNNKEL (reference sequence). The CDR3 totals 13 residues. V gave up 1 base and J gave up 5 bases, with 9 bases separating them. DNA for the CDR3: TGTGCCAGCAGCCAAGCCGACGGGAACGAGCAGTACGTC. It translates to CASSQADGNEQYV.

This clonotype was seen many times. The chain carries TRBV7-2 and TRBJ2-3; 11 positions agree with TRBD2. Per germline, CDR1 SGHTA and CDR2 FQGNSA. The V and J ends lost 5 bases and 4 bases, in that order; junction bases with no gene match: 8. The CDR3 extends over 16 amino acids. CDR3: CASSIRLAGPPDTQYF. The CDR3 DNA reads TGTGCCAGCAGCATCCGACTAGCGGGGCCGCCAGATACGCAGTATTTT.

The chain employs TRBV5-1 and TRBJ2-1; D remains unclear. Trimming stripped 0 bases from V and 5 bases from J, with 12 bases between. Germline loops: CDR1 SGHRS, CDR2 YFSETQ. CDR3 length: 15 residues. The CDR3 nucleotides are TGCGCCAGCAGCTTGGATGGGCGTCGAAACAATGAGCAGTTCTTC. Translated: CASSLDGRRNNEQFF.

This clonotype was counted only a few times. This chain connects TRBV25-1 to TRBJ1-2; possibly TRBD1 for D (5 bases). V shed 5 bases and J shed 2 bases, with 18 bases lying between them. The CDR3 has 16 amino acids. Germline loops: CDR1 MGHDK, CDR2 SYGVNS. CDR3 DNA sequence: TGTGCCAGCAGTAAGCAGGGCCATGGCCCCAACTATGGCTACACCTTC. It yields the protein CASSKQGHGPNYGYTF.

The rearrangement uses TRBV28 and TRBJ2-7; D perhaps matches TRBD2 (5 bases). CDR1 is MDHEN and CDR2 is SYDVKM in the germline V gene. This CDR3 comprises 15 residues. V gave up 1 base and J gave up 0 bases, with 10 bases separating them. The CDR3 spells CASSLFGESSYEQYF. The CDR3, as DNA: TGTGCCAGCAGTTTATTCGGGGAAAGCTCCTACGAGCAGTACTTC.

The chain carries TRBV27 and TRBJ2-2; D gene unclear. The CDR3 covers 17 residues. The germline V gene has CDR1 MNHEY and CDR2 SMNVEV (reference sequence). Trimming removed 0 bases at V and 0 bases at J, with 11 bases between. CDR3 in DNA: TGTGCCAGCAGTTTATCGGTGGGATATTCGAACACCGGGGAGCTGTTTTTT. This codes for CASSLSVGYSNTGELFF.

This clonotype appeared a few times. The J gene is TRBJ2-2, the V gene TRBV7-6; D ambiguous. The CDR3 runs 13 residues. From germline, CDR1 is SGHVS and CDR2 FNYEAQ. The V and J ends lost 5 bases and 12 bases respectively, with 16 bases between them. CDR3 in amino acids: CASSDRAPWQLFF. The DNA of the CDR3 is TGTGCCAGCAGCGACCGGGCCCCTTGGCAGCTGTTTTTT.

The V call is TRBV2, the J call TRBJ1-2, with D perhaps TRBD1 (5 bases). The CDR3 loop spans 13 amino acids. Germline-derived CDR1 and CDR2 are SNHLY and FYNNEI. The DNA of the CDR3 is TGTGCTGACCTAGGACAAGTAGAGTATGGCTACACCTTC. It translates to CADLGQVEYGYTF.

The rearrangement uses TRBV7-9 and TRBJ2-5, with TRBD1 matching 8 bases. The CDR3 spans 16 residues. Looked up from germline, CDR1 is SEHNR and CDR2 is FQNEAQ (reference sequence). The trim removed 2 bases at V and 4 bases at J, leaving 9 bases unmatched. In DNA form, the CDR3 reads TGTGCCAGCAGCTTAACGACAGGGGAATTTGGAGAGACCCAGTACTTC. It is translated as CASSLTTGEFGETQYF.

The V and J genes are TRBV7-9 and TRBJ2-6; D ambiguous. Germline V gene sequence: CDR1 SEHNR, CDR2 FQNEAQ (reference sequence). Trimming pared 9 bases from V and 1 base from J, leaving 16 bases between. CDR3 length equals 16 residues. CDR3 sequence: CASPKPYGSGANVLTF. In DNA form, the CDR3 reads TGTGCCAGTCCGAAGCCCTACGGATCTGGGGCCAACGTCCTGACTTTC.

The chain employs TRBV27 and TRBJ1-6, with D perhaps TRBD1 (6 bases). Germline CDR1 MNHEY, CDR2 SMNVEV (reference sequence). V was pared by 6 bases and J by 10 bases, with 19 bases between. The CDR3 totals 15 residues. The CDR3 nucleotides are TGTGCCAGCAGACCTACAGGGAGGCGGGGATCACCCCTCCACTTT. Protein product: CASRPTGRRGSPLHF.

The chain carries TRBV20-1 and TRBJ2-1; TRBD2 aligns across 13 bases. The junction had 8 bases not matched to a gene; V was cut back by 0 bases and J by 0 bases. CDR1 and CDR2 from the germline V gene are DFQATT and SNEGSKA (reference sequence). The CDR3 has 19 residues. CDR3 sequence reads: CSARDPTSGGANSYNEQFF. The CDR3 DNA is TGCAGTGCTAGAGATCCTACTAGCGGGGGGGCAAACTCCTACAATGAGCAGTTCTTC.

This clonotype came up a few times. The chain recombines TRBV7-8 with TRBJ2-3, with D possibly called TRBD1 or TRBD2 (5 bases each). Trimming cost V 1 base and J 2 bases, with 16 bases left between them. CDR1 SGHVS and CDR2 FQNEAQ come from the germline V gene. This CDR3 has 17 residues. This chain's CDR3 is CASSLDGDVPFTDTQYF. The CDR3 DNA follows: TGTGCCAGCAGCTTAGACGGGGACGTACCATTCACAGATACGCAGTATTTT.

The chain couples TRBV18 to TRBJ1-2; no reliable D call. CDR1 is KGHSH, CDR2 LQKENI, per germline. The V end lost 2 bases, the J end lost 0 bases, and 13 bases lay between the germline ends. The CDR3 has 16 residues. The CDR3 DNA reads as TGTGCCAGCTCACCAACCGGGCCGAGGACTAACTATGGCTACACCTTC. Its protein product is CASSPTGPRTNYGYTF.

The chain has TRBV15 and TRBJ1-6; D may be TRBD1 (5 bases). V was clipped by 4 bases and J by 7 bases, with 11 bases between them. The length of the CDR3 is 14 residues. Looked up from germline, CDR1 is LNHNV and CDR2 is YYDKDF (reference sequence). CDR3 protein: CATSTRDPNSPLHF. For the CDR3, the DNA is TGTGCCACCAGCACCCGGGACCCCAATTCACCCCTCCACTTT.

This clonotype was counted at least ten times. This sequence joins TRBV6-2 or TRBV6-3 and TRBJ1-5; D call uncertain. This CDR3 is built from 14 residues. V dropped 2 bases and J dropped 6 bases, with 11 bases sitting between them. Looked up from germline, CDR1 is MNHEY and CDR2 is SVGEGT. This CDR3 reads CASSYTRRGQPQHF. The DNA of the CDR3 is TGTGCCAGCAGTTACACTCGCCGGGGTCAGCCCCAGCATTTT.

The rearrangement links TRBV20-1 to TRBJ1-5; possible D gene TRBD1, 5 bases. The V and J ends lost 5 bases and 6 bases respectively, with 14 bases between them. The CDR3 totals 13 residues. The germline gives CDR1 DFQATT, CDR2 SNEGSKA (reference sequence). CDR3 in DNA: TGCAGTGCTTACCCGCCTACAGGTCAGCCCCAGCATTTT. Translated, it gives CSAYPPTGQPQHF.

This clonotype has a handful of counts. The V call is TRBV19, the J call TRBJ1-1, with 9 nucleotides matching TRBD1. Looked up from germline, CDR1 is LNHDA and CDR2 is SQIVND (reference sequence). This CDR3 is built from 14 residues. The V segment lost 7 bases and the J segment 7 bases; nucleotides outside the gene matches: 10. The CDR3 here is CASMSEQGAGEAFF. The DNA for the CDR3 is TGTGCCAGTATGAGCGAACAGGGGGCTGGTGAAGCTTTCTTT.

This clonotype was detected many times. At one of its ends the junction is not consistent with the germline gene, which may arise from a read error. This chain joins TRBV7-7 and TRBJ2-3; D ambiguous. This CDR3 is 13 amino acids long. Germline-derived CDR1 and CDR2 are SSHAT and FNYEAQ (reference sequence). The CDR3 DNA follows: TGTGCTAGCAGTGTCCATACCACAGATACGCAGTATTTT. Encoded protein: CASSVHTTDTQYF.

The chain uses TRBV6-5 and TRBJ1-2, with D possibly being TRBD1 (5 bases). V was shortened by 6 bases and J by 4 bases, with 15 bases between the two germline ends. The CDR3 length is 14 residues. CDR1 is MNHEY, CDR2 SVGAGI, per germline. The CDR3 protein is CASSPSGPIYGYTF. Here the CDR3 DNA reads TGTGCCAGCAGCCCCTCGGGACCGATCTATGGCTACACCTTC.

The chain is built from TRBV2 and TRBJ1-2; D ambiguous. V dropped 7 bases and J dropped 3 bases, with 18 bases sitting between them. This CDR3 is 15 amino acids long. CDR1 is SNHLY and CDR2 is FYNNEI in the germline V gene. This CDR3 is CASTLKGVPHYGYTF. The CDR3 DNA sequence: TGTGCCAGCACCCTAAAGGGAGTCCCCCACTATGGCTACACCTTC.

This clonotype occurred a few times. This sequence joins TRBV24-1 and TRBJ2-3, with D possibly being TRBD2 (6 bases). The CDR3 has 14 amino acids. The V end was cut by 4 bases, the J end by 5 bases, with 12 bases between. Looked up from germline, CDR1 is KGHDR and CDR2 is SFDVKD. CDR3 DNA: TGTGCCACCAGTGACCGGGACGGGAGAGATACGCAGTATTTT. Amino acid sequence: CATSDRDGRDTQYF.

This clonotype showed up just a few times. The chain links TRBV28 to TRBJ1-2, with 7 bases that match TRBD1. CDR1 MDHEN and CDR2 SYDVKM come from the germline V gene. This CDR3 spans 14 amino acids. The ends lost 6 bases at V and 3 bases at J; junction bases unmatched: 7. The CDR3 region has the DNA TGTGCCAGCAGGGTACAGGGGTACGACTATGGCTACACCTTC. Protein sequence: CASRVQGYDYGYTF.

This clonotype showed up many times. The CDR3 nucleotides read TGTGCCAGCAGCCCGTTGGACAGTCTTCTCTACAATGAGCAGTTCTTC. It codes for CASSPLDSLLYNEQFF. The chain couples TRBV7-8 to TRBJ2-1, with D perhaps matching TRBD1 (6 bases). V lost 5 bases, J lost 3 bases, and 17 bases lay in between. This CDR3 comprises 16 residues. Germline V CDR1 and CDR2: SGHVS, FQNEAQ.

V is TRBV5-1 and J is TRBJ1-4; 7 bases are shared with TRBD1. Germline V gene data show CDR1 as SGHRS and CDR2 as YFSETQ. CDR3 length: 14 residues. Trimming at V came to 2 bases and at J to 6 bases, leaving 4 bases not matched to a gene. In DNA form, the CDR3 reads TGCGCCAGCAGCTTCAGGGGGGGGGATGAAAAACTGTTTTTT. It translates to CASSFRGGDEKLFF. Combining the CDR3 with reference TRBV5-1 and TRBJ1-4 gives the whole variable domain KAGVTQTPRYLIKTRGQQVTLSCSPISGHRSVSWYQQTPGQGLQFLFEYFSETQRNKGNFPGRFSGRQFSNSRSEMNVSTLELGDSALYLCASSFRGGDEKLFFGSGTQLSVL.

As regards this clonotype: This may arise from a read error, as a much more abundant clone is one base away. This rearrangement joins TRBV7-6 to TRBJ2-1, with 14 bases that match TRBD2. This CDR3 is built from 15 residues. Germline CDR1 reads SGHVS; CDR2 reads FNYEAQ. The CDR3 reads CVSSLDGTSGGRRFF. CDR3 nucleotide sequence: TGTGTCAGCAGCTTAGATGGGACTAGCGGGGGCCGGAGGTTCTTC.

This sequence joins TRBV2 and TRBJ2-7, with D maybe TRBD1 (5 bases). The germline V gene encodes CDR1 SNHLY and CDR2 FYNNEI. Trimming left V 3 bases short and J 0 bases short, with 12 bases between. The CDR3 covers 15 residues. The CDR3 protein is CASSEGQLSSYEQYV. The CDR3 DNA follows: TGTGCCAGCAGTGAGGGGCAGCTAAGCTCCTACGAGCAGTACGTC.

The rearrangement joins TRBV5-4 to TRBJ2-2, with 8 positions matching TRBD2. Looked up from germline, CDR1 is SGHNT and CDR2 is YYREEE (reference sequence). Losses at the gene ends were 5 bases for V and 1 base for J; bases not matched to a gene: 10. The CDR3 consists of 17 residues. The CDR3 sequence: CASRVEYLAGNTGELFF. CDR3 DNA: TGTGCCAGCAGGGTTGAGTATCTAGCGGGGAACACCGGGGAGCTGTTTTTT. Full variable domain (missing parts from reference TRBV5-4 and TRBJ2-2): ETGVTQSPTHLIKTRGQQVTLRCSSQSGHNTVSWYQQALGQGPQFIFQYYREEENGRGNFPPRFSGLQFPNYSSELNVNALELDDSALYLCASRVEYLAGNTGELFFGEGSRLTVL.

Many counts were recorded for this clonotype. The J gene is TRBJ2-1, the V gene TRBV12-3 or TRBV12-4, with 12 bases aligning to TRBD1. This CDR3 contains 16 residues. The V gene end was trimmed by 9 bases and the J gene end by 4 bases; junction bases not matched to a gene: 10. Written as DNA, the CDR3 is TGTGCCAGTCTCGGGACAGGGGGCAGGATTTACAATGAGCAGTTCTTC. It codes for CASLGTGGRIYNEQFF.

This chain uses TRBV19 with TRBJ2-1, with TRBD2 matching over 7 bases. The CDR3 is made up of 16 amino acids. The V and J ends lost 4 bases and 2 bases, in that order; junction bases with no gene match: 8. From germline, CDR1 is LNHDA and CDR2 SQIVND (reference sequence). The CDR3: CASSTQRGVTYNEQFF. In DNA form, the CDR3 reads TGTGCCAGTAGTACGCAGCGGGGCGTTACCTACAATGAGCAGTTCTTC.